This T cell receptor (beta chain) was observed in a study of T cell changes during pregnancy in multiple sclerosis. Sequencing was performed with immunoSEQ multiplex PCR; in TCRdb, only in-frame clones are kept and a portion is missing. The sample lists about 12,000 clones; approximately 90% were seen once. Between the trimmed V and J ends, which lost 1 base and 4 bases, there was a span of 11 bases. CDR1 and CDR2 from the germline V gene are KGHSH and LQKENI. This CDR3 comprises 15 residues. This receptor was obtained from a female donor in good health, enrolled as a control in a pregnancy study. The V call is TRBV18, the J call TRBJ1-3; D possibly corresponds to TRBD1 (6 bases). Sequencing used CD8+ T cells from peripheral blood mononuclear cells, obtained in the second trimester of pregnancy. The CDR3 nucleotides are TGTGCCAGCTCACCACGGCTACAGGGCGGAAACACCATATATTTT. Its protein is CASSPRLQGGNTIYF.